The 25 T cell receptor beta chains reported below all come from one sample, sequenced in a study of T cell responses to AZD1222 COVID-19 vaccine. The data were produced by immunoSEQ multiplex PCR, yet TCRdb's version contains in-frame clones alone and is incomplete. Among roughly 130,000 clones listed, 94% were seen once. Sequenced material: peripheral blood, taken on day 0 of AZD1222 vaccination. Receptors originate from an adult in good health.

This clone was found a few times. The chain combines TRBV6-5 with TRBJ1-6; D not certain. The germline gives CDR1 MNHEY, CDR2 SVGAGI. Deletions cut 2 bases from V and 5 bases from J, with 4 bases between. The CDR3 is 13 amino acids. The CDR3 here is CASSYDNNSPLHF. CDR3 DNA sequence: TGTGCCAGCAGTTACGATAATAATTCACCCCTCCACTTT.

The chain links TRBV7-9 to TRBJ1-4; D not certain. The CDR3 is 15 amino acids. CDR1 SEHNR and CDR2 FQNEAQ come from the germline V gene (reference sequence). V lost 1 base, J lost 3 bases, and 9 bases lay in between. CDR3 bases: TGTGCCAGCAGCTTAGGGACCGCACCTAATGAAAAACTGTTTTTT. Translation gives CASSLGTAPNEKLFF.

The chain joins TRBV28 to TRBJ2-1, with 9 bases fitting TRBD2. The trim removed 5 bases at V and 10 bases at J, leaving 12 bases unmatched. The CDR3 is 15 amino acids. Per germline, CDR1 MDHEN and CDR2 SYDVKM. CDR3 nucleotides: TGTGCCAGCAGTACCCCCCTAGCGGGGCGGGGAGAGCAGTTCTTC. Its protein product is CASSTPLAGRGEQFF.

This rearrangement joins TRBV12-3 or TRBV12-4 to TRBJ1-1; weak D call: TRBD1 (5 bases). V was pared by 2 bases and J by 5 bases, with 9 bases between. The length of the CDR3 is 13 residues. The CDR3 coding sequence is TGTGCCAGCAGTTTACTGGGGGGGACTGAAGCTTTCTTT. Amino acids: CASSLLGGTEAFF.

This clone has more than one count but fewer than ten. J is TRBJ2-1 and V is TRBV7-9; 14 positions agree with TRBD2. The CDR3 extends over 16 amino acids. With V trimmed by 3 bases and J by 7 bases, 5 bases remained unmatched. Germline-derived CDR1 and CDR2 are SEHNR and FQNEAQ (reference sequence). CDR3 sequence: CASSLGLAGDLNEQFF. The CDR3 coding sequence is TGTGCCAGCAGCTTGGGACTAGCGGGAGATTTAAATGAGCAGTTCTTC.

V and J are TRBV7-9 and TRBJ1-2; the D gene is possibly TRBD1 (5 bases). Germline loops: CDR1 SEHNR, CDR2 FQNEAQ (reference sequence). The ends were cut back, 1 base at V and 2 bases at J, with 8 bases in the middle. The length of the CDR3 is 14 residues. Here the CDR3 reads CASSLEGPNYGYTF. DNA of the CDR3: TGTGCCAGCAGCTTAGAGGGGCCCAACTATGGCTACACCTTC. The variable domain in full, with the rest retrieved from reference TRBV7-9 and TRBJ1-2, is DTGVSQNPRHKITKRGQNVTFRCDPISEHNRLYWYRQTLGQGPEFLTYFQNEAQLEKSRLLSDRFSAERPKGSFSTLEIQRTEQGDSAMYLCASSLEGPNYGYTFGSGTRLTVV.

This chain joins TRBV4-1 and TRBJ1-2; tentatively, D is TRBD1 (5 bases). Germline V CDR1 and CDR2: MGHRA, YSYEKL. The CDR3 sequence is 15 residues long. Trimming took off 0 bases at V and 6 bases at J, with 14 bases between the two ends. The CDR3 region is CASSQDFRGFDGYTF. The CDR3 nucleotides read TGCGCCAGCAGCCAAGATTTTCGGGGGTTCGATGGCTACACCTTC.

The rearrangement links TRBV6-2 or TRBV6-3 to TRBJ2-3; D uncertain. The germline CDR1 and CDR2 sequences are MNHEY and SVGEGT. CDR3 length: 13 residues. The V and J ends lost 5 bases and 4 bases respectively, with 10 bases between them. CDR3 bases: TGTGCCAGCAGTAAAAGAACCTCAGATACGCAGTATTTT. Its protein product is CASSKRTSDTQYF.

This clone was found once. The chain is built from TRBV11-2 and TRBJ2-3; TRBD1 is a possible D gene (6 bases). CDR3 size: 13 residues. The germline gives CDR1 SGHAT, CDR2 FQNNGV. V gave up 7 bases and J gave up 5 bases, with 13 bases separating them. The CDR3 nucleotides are TGTGCCAGCACCCTGAGGGGGAGAGATACGCAGTATTTT. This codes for CASTLRGRDTQYF.

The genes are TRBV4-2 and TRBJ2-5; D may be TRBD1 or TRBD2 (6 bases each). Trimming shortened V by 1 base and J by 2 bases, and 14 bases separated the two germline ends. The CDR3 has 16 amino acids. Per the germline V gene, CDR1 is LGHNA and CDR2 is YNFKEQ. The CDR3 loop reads CASSQAGASNQETQYF. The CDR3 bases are TGTGCCAGCAGCCAAGCGGGGGCGTCTAATCAAGAGACCCAGTACTTC.

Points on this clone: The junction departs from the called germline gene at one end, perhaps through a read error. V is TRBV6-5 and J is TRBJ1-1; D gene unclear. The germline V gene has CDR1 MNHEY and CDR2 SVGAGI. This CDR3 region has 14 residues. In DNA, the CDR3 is TGTGCCAGCAGTTACATGGGAGGGAACCCTGAAGCTTTCTTT. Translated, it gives CASSYMGGNPEAFF.

CDR3 DNA: TGTGCCAGCAGTTACTCGACAGGGATCCACGAGCAGTACTTC. Residues: CASSYSTGIHEQYF. The chain carries TRBV6-2 or TRBV6-3 and TRBJ2-7, with 7 positions matching TRBD1. V was pared by 0 bases and J by 5 bases, with 4 bases of the junction left unmatched. This CDR3 is 14 amino acids long. Germline assignment: CDR1 MNHEY and CDR2 SVGEGT.

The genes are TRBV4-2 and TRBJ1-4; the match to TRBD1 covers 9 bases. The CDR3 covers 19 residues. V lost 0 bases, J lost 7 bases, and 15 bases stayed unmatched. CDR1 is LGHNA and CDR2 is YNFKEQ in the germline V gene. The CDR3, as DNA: TGTGCCAGCAGCCAAGAAAGGCCGGGACAGGGTTTTTATTTTGAAAAACTGTTTTTT. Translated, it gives CASSQERPGQGFYFEKLFF.

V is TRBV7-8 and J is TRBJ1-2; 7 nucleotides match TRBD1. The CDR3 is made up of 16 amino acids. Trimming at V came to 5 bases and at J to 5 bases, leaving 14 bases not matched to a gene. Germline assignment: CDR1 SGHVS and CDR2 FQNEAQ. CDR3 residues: CASSQRGQGRGYGYTF. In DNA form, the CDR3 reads TGTGCCAGCAGCCAAAGGGGGCAGGGGAGAGGGTATGGCTACACCTTC.

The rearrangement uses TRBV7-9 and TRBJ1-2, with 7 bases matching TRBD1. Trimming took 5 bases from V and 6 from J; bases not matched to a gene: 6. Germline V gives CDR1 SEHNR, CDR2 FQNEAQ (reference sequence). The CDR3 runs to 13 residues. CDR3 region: CASSPTGDDGYTF. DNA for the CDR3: TGTGCCAGCAGCCCTACAGGGGATGATGGCTACACCTTC.

CDR3 loop: CASSSGLALYNEQFF. The DNA for the CDR3 is TGTGCCAGCAGCTCGGGACTAGCGTTGTACAATGAGCAGTTCTTC. This chain uses TRBV7-6 with TRBJ2-1, with 10 bases identical to TRBD2. V trimming: 4 bases; J trimming: 4 bases; junction bases outside the gene matches: 4. The CDR3 has 15 residues. CDR1 and CDR2 (germline): SGHVS, FNYEAQ.

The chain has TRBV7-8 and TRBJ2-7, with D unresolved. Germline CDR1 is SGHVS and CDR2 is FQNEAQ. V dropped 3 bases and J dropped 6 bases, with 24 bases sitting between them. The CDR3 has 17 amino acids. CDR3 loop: CASSFDVGLSRFLEQYF. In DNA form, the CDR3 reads TGTGCCAGCAGCTTTGATGTTGGTTTGTCTAGATTCCTCGAGCAGTACTTC.

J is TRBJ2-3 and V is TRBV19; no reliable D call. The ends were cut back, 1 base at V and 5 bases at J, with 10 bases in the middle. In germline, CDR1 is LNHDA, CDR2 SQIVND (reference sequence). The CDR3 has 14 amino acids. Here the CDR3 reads CASSIAGGRDTQYF. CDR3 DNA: TGTGCCAGTAGTATAGCTGGCGGTCGAGATACGCAGTATTTT.

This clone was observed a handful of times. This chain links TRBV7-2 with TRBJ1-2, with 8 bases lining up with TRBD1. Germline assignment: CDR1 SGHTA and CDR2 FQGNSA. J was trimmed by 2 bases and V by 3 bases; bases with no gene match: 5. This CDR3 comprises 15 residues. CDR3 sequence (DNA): TGTGCCAGCAGCTTTATTACAGGGGGAAACTATGGCTACACCTTC. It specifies CASSFITGGNYGYTF.

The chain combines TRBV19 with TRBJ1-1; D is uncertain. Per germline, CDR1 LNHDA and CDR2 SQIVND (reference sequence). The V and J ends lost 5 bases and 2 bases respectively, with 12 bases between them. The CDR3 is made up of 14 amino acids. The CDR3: CASSVSGRNTEAFF. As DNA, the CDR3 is TGTGCCAGTAGTGTTTCGGGGAGAAACACTGAAGCTTTCTTT.

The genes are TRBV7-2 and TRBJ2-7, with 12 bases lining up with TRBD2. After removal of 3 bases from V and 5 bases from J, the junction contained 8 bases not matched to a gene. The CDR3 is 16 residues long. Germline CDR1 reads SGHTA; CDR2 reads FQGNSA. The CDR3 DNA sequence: TGTGCCAGCAGCTTGACTTTACTAGCGGGAGGAGACGAGCAGTACTTC. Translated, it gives CASSLTLLAGGDEQYF.

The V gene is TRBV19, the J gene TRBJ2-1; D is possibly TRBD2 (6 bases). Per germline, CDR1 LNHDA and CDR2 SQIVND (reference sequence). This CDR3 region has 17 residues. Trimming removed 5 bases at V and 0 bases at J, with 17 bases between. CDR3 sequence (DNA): TGTGCCAGTAGTGGAGGGCCATACTTTAGCTCCTACAATGAGCAGTTCTTC. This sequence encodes CASSGGPYFSSYNEQFF.

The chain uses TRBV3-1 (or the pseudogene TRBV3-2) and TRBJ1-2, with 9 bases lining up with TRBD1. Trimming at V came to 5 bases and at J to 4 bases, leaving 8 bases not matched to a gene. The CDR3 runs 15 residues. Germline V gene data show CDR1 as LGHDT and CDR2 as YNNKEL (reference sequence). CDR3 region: CASSSRDRATYGYTF. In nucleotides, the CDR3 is TGTGCCAGCAGCTCCCGGGACAGGGCAACCTATGGCTACACCTTC.

The CDR3, as DNA: TGCGCCAGCAAGGGCCTGAACACTGAAGCTTTCTTT. It yields the protein CASKGLNTEAFF. The chain uses TRBV10-1 and TRBJ1-1, with D unresolved. Germline CDR1 WNHNN, CDR2 SYGVQD (reference sequence). The CDR3 runs to 12 residues. V dropped 7 bases and J dropped 0 bases, with 6 bases sitting between them.

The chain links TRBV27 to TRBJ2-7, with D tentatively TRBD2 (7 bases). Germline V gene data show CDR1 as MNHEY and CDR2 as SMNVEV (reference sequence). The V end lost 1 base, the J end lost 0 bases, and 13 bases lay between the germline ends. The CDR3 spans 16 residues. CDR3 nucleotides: TGTGCCAGCAGTTTATATGTGGGAGGGGGCTCCTACGAGCAGTACTTC. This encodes CASSLYVGGGSYEQYF.